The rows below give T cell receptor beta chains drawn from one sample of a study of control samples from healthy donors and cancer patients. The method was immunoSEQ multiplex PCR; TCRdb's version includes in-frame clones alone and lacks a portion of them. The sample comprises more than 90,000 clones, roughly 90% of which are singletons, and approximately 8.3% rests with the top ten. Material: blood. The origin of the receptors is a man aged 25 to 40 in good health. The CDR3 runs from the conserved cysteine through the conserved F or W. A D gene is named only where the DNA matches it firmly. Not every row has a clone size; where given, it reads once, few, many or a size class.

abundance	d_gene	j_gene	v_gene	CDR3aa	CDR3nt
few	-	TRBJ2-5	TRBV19	CASSIGAIRQETQYF	TGTGCCAGTAGTATAGGGGCGATACGACAAGAGACCCAGTACTTC
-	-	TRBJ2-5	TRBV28	CASTIIRGGGAQETQYF	TGTGCCAGCACCATTATCCGGGGTGGTGGGGCGCAGGAGACCCAGTACTTC
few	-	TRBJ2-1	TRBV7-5	CVRSWTAYNEQFF	TGTGTCAGAAGCTGGACAGCCTACAATGAGCAGTTCTTC
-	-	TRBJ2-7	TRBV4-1	CASSQDLTGARYEQYF	TGCGCCAGCAGCCAAGATCTGACGGGGGCGAGGTACGAGCAGTACTTC
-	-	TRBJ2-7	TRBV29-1	CSAGTPYEQYF	TGCAGCGCCGGGACTCCCTACGAGCAGTACTTC
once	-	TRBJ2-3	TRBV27	CASSYLRGSTDTQYF	TGTGCCAGCAGTTATCTCCGAGGGAGCACAGATACGCAGTATTTT
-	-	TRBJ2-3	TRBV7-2	CASSSSYERTDTQYF	TGTGCCAGCAGCTCGTCATACGAACGCACAGATACGCAGTATTTT
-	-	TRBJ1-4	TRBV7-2	CASSPWGPNEKLFF	TGTGCCAGCAGCCCTTGGGGACCCAATGAAAAACTGTTTTTT
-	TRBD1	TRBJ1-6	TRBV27	CASSPEDRKNSPLHF	TGTGCCAGCAGTCCCGAGGACAGGAAAAATTCACCCCTCCACTTT
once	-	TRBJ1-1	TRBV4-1	CASSLFRDPGEAFF	TGCGCCAGCAGCCTTTTCAGGGATCCTGGTGAAGCTTTCTTT
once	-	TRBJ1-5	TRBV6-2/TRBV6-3	CASSYTAQGSQPQHF	TGTGCCAGCAGTTACACTGCTCAGGGGTCTCAGCCCCAGCATTTT
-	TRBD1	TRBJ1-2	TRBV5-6	CASSLYGTGAGYGYTF	TGTGCCAGCAGCTTGTATGGGACAGGGGCGGGCTATGGCTACACCTTC
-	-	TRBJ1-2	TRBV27	CASSLSRTGGYTF	TGTGCCAGCAGTTTATCACGGACGGGGGGCTACACCTTC
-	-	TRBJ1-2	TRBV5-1	CASSLSDDYGYTF	TGCGCCAGCAGCTTGTCGGACGACTATGGCTACACCTTC
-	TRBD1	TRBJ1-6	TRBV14	CASSHNTGGRSPLHF	TGTGCCAGCAGCCATAACACAGGGGGCCGTTCACCCCTCCACTTT
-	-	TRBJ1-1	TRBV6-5	CASMYTDNTEAFF	TGTGCCAGCATGTATACAGATAACACTGAAGCTTTCTTT
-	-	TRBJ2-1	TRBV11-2	CASSFTVNNEQFF	TGTGCCAGCAGCTTTACAGTTAACAATGAGCAGTTCTTC
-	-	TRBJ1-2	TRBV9	CASSPSGFYGYTF	TGTGCCAGCAGCCCCTCAGGTTTCTATGGCTACACCTTC
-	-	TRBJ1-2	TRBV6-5	CASKEGGYGYTF	TGTGCCAGCAAGGAGGGGGGCTATGGCTACACCTTC
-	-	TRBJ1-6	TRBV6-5	CASSFSGWPENSPLHF	TGTGCCAGCAGTTTCTCGGGATGGCCAGAGAATTCACCCCTCCACTTT
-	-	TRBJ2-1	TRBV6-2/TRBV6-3	CASSYLAPLKVNEQFF	TGTGCCAGCAGTTACCTAGCGCCATTAAAAGTCAATGAGCAGTTCTTC
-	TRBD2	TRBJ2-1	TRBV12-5	CASGPHWTSGYDEQFF	TGTGCTAGTGGTCCCCACTGGACTAGCGGTTACGATGAGCAGTTCTTC
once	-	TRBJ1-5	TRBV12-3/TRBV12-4	CASSRLGQPQHF	TGTGCCAGCAGCCGGCTGGGTCAGCCCCAGCATTTT
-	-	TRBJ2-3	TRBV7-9	CASSGSPALSTDTQYF	TGTGCCAGCAGCGGAAGTCCGGCCCTAAGCACAGATACGCAGTATTTT
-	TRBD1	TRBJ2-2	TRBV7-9	CASSSPGQGVFLGELFF	TGTGCCAGCAGCTCACCGGGACAGGGGGTTTTTCTCGGGGAGCTGTTTTTT
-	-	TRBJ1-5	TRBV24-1	CATSVQGSNQPQHF	TGTGCCACCAGTGTGCAGGGAAGCAATCAGCCCCAGCATTTT